The sequence of this T cell receptor beta chain was determined in a study of T-cell reconstitution after alpha-beta-depleted transplantation in children. This clonotype appeared a few times. CDR1 is ENHRY, CDR2 SYGVKD, per germline. V lost 0 bases, J lost 0 bases, and 3 bases lay in between. There are 15 residues in the CDR3. The TCRbeta library was prepared with unique molecular identifiers. Via MiXCR, TCRdb re-called the PCR reads, giving one row per CDR3 protein. The sample records 500,000 or so distinct CDR3 sequences, about 10% being singletons. The receptor comes from a female patient aged 2-10 years who had a stem cell transplant for aplastic anemia, so the T cells may come from the graft donor. The V gene is TRBV10-3, the J gene TRBJ2-6, with unresolved D. The sample in question was PBMCs, mostly from graft donor cells, obtained 180 days after TCRalphabeta/CD19-depleted stem cell transplant. The CDR3 protein is CAISESRSGANVLTF. In DNA form, the CDR3 reads TGTGCCATCAGTGAGTCTCGCTCTGGGGCCAACGTCCTGACTTTC.